A single sample is the source of the 17 T cell receptor beta chains below, sequenced in a study of blood T cell repertoires in COVID-19. Generated by immunoSEQ multiplex PCR, the TCRdb table keeps only in-frame clones and is missing some. The sample yields about 210,000 clones, more than 65% seen once. Input material: peripheral blood. The receptors come from a man aged 45-65 years with active or convalescent COVID-19.

This chain uses TRBV5-1 with TRBJ2-3; 11 nucleotides match TRBD2. The CDR3 is 16 residues long. The J segment lost 7 bases and the V segment lost 4 bases, leaving 11 bases of the junction unmatched. From germline, CDR1 is SGHRS and CDR2 YFSETQ. CDR3 coding DNA: TGCGCCAGCAGCGCCACACTAGCGGGGGTGTCCCATACGCAGTATTTT. Translated, it gives CASSATLAGVSHTQYF.

The chain couples TRBV7-2 to TRBJ2-5; 10 nucleotides match TRBD2. V gave up 2 bases and J gave up 1 base; unmatched junction bases: 4. The length of the CDR3 is 16 residues. Looked up from germline, CDR1 is SGHTA and CDR2 is FQGNSA. The CDR3 nucleotides read TGTGCCAGCAGCTTAATCACTAGCGGGGCCCAAGAGACCCAGTACTTC. Amino acid sequence: CASSLITSGAQETQYF.

The J gene is TRBJ1-6, the V gene TRBV6-6, with a tentative D call TRBD1 (6 bases). This CDR3 region has 14 residues. With 6 bases removed from V and 3 bases from J, the gap between germline ends came to 9 bases. CDR1 is MNHNY, CDR2 SVGAGI, per germline (reference sequence). The CDR3 region is CASSRTVYNSPLHF. DNA of the CDR3: TGTGCCAGCAGCCGGACAGTCTATAATTCACCCCTCCACTTT.

The rearrangement joins TRBV2 to TRBJ2-7, with D perhaps matching TRBD2 (6 bases). This CDR3 comprises 14 residues. Trimming stripped 6 bases from V and 4 bases from J, with 16 bases between. Germline values: CDR1 SNHLY, CDR2 FYNNEI. The CDR3 DNA reads as TGTGCCAGCAGGGGGGGTGGGAATTGGTACGAGCAGTACTTC. This sequence encodes CASRGGGNWYEQYF. Filled out from reference TRBV2 and TRBJ2-7, the complete variable domain reads EPEVTQTPSHQVTQMGQEVILRCVPISNHLYFYWYRQILGQKVEFLVSFYNNEISEKSEIFDDQFSVERPDGSNFTLKIRSTKLEDSAMYFCASRGGGNWYEQYFGPGTRLTVT.

Comment on this clone: The sample has other DNA sequences that encode this CDR3 too. The chain links TRBV11-3 to TRBJ2-5; TRBD1 aligns across 7 bases. Trimming removed 2 bases from V and 3 bases from J; junction bases left unmatched: 0. This CDR3 spans 13 amino acids. The V gene's germline CDR1 is SGHNT and CDR2 YENEEA. Here the CDR3 reads CASSLTGEETQYF. The DNA for the CDR3 is TGTGCCAGCAGCTTAACAGGGGAAGAGACCCAGTACTTC.

The chain recombines TRBV10-3 with TRBJ1-1; TRBD1 agrees at 8 bases. V dropped 6 bases and J dropped 1; count of bases not matched to a gene: 4. Germline V gene lookup returns CDR1 ENHRY and CDR2 SYGVKD. The CDR3 has 14 amino acids. This CDR3 is CAIRGQVSNTEAFF. The CDR3 DNA follows: TGTGCCATCAGGGGACAGGTATCGAACACTGAAGCTTTCTTT.

V and J are TRBV5-6 and TRBJ2-3, with TRBD2 identical over 8 bases. Trimming removed 1 base from V and 7 bases from J; junction bases left unmatched: 8. Per germline, CDR1 SGHDT and CDR2 YYEEEE. CDR3 length: 15 residues. The CDR3 sequence is CASSLSQAGAYTQYF. CDR3 nucleotides: TGTGCCAGCAGCTTGAGTCAAGCGGGGGCCTATACGCAGTATTTT.

The table lists this clone with many counts. The sample contains more than one DNA sequence encoding this CDR3. This chain joins TRBV7-2 and TRBJ1-2; 7 nucleotides agree with TRBD1. The trim removed 4 bases at V and 8 bases at J, leaving 7 bases unmatched. CDR1 and CDR2 (germline): SGHTA, FQGNSA. The CDR3 has 13 amino acids. The CDR3 region is CASSSRQGGGYTF. CDR3 in DNA: TGTGCCAGCAGCTCTCGACAGGGAGGAGGCTACACCTTC.

The chain is built from TRBV10-3 and TRBJ1-6, with 11 bases matching TRBD1. The CDR3 has 15 amino acids. The J segment lost 6 bases and the V segment lost 4 bases, leaving 2 bases of the junction unmatched. Germline CDR1 ENHRY, CDR2 SYGVKD. CDR3 bases: TGTGCCATCAGTGGGGGGACAGGGGGTAATTCACCCCTCCACTTT. It translates to CAISGGTGGNSPLHF.

The count of this clone is one. The chain uses TRBV7-2 and TRBJ1-1; TRBD1 aligns across 7 bases. The V and J ends lost 5 bases and 4 bases, in that order; junction bases with no gene match: 4. This CDR3 is 13 amino acids long. CDR1 is SGHTA and CDR2 is FQGNSA in the germline V gene. The CDR3 protein is CASSNRQGTEAFF. DNA of the CDR3: TGTGCCAGCAGCAATAGACAGGGCACTGAAGCTTTCTTT.

CDR3 sequence reads: CASSPSGQGGGGYTF. Written as DNA, the CDR3 is TGTGCCAGCAGCCCGTCGGGACAGGGAGGCGGGGGCTACACCTTC. The V gene is TRBV7-3, the J gene TRBJ1-2, with 9 bases fitting TRBD1. Trimming removed 5 bases from V and 8 bases from J; junction bases left unmatched: 12. Germline assignment: CDR1 SGHTA and CDR2 FQGTGA. The CDR3 covers 15 residues.

The V call is TRBV4-1, the J call TRBJ1-4, with D possibly matching TRBD1 (5 bases). There are 12 residues in the CDR3. Trimming shortened V by 1 base and J by 13 bases, and 10 bases separated the two germline ends. Germline V gene sequence: CDR1 MGHRA, CDR2 YSYEKL. CDR3 bases: TGCGCCAGCAGCCAAGTAGCGGGGGGACTGTTTTTT. It codes for CASSQVAGGLFF.

As DNA, the CDR3 is TGTGCCAGCAGCTTCACTCACACCGGGGAGCTGTTTTTT. It encodes CASSFTHTGELFF. V is TRBV7-9 and J is TRBJ2-2; D is ambiguous. Germline V lookup: CDR1 SEHNR, CDR2 FQNEAQ (reference sequence). Trimming removed 3 bases at V and 3 bases at J, with 5 bases between. CDR3 length equals 13 residues.

The J gene is TRBJ2-1, the V gene TRBV19; possible D gene TRBD2, 5 bases. Germline values: CDR1 LNHDA, CDR2 SQIVND (reference sequence). V shed 7 bases and J shed 2 bases, with 12 bases lying between them. The CDR3 is 14 residues long. The chain's CDR3 is CASTLSGAYNEQFF. CDR3 coding DNA: TGTGCCAGTACGCTAAGCGGAGCCTACAATGAGCAGTTCTTC.

The CDR3 sequence is CSVKNPRGETQYF. Here the CDR3 DNA reads TGCAGCGTTAAGAACCCCCGGGGGGAGACCCAGTACTTC. The chain is built from TRBV29-1 and TRBJ2-5, with D maybe TRBD2 (6 bases). V lost 5 bases to trimming and J lost 5 bases, with 15 bases between them. The CDR3 runs to 13 residues. Germline CDR1 reads SQVTM; CDR2 reads ANQGSEA.

This clone has only a few counts. The chain carries TRBV2 and TRBJ1-2; 8 nucleotides agree with TRBD1. Germline V lookup: CDR1 SNHLY, CDR2 FYNNEI. The CDR3 has 16 residues. Germline trimming cut 1 base from V and 2 bases from J; bases unmatched to any gene: 6. CDR3: CASSEGTRTGNYGYTF. CDR3 in DNA: TGTGCCAGCAGTGAAGGGACTAGGACAGGGAACTATGGCTACACCTTC.

A note on this clone: This same CDR3 is encoded by further DNA sequences in the sample. This rearrangement joins TRBV4-3 to TRBJ1-2; D is unclear. The germline CDR1 and CDR2 sequences are LGHNA and YSLEER. This CDR3 has 13 residues. The ends were cut back, 0 bases at V and 5 bases at J, with 7 bases in the middle. This chain's CDR3 is CASSQDRSYGYTF. In nucleotides, the CDR3 is TGCGCCAGCAGCCAAGATCGTAGTTATGGCTACACCTTC.